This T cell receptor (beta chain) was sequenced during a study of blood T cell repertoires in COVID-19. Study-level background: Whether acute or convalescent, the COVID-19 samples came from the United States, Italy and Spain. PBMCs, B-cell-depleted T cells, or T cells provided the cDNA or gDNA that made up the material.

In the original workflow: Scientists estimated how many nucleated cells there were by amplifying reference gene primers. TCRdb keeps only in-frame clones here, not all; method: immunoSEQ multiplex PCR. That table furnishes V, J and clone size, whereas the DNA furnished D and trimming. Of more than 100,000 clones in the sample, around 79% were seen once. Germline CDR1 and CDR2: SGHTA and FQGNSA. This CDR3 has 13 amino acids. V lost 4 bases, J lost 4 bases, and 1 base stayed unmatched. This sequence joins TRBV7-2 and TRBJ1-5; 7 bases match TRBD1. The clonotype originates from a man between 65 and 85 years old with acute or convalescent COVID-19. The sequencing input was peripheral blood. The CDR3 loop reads CASSSDRNQPQHF. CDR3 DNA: TGTGCCAGCAGCTCGGACAGGAATCAGCCCCAGCATTTT. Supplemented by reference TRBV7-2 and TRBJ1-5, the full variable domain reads GAGVSQSPSNKVTEKGKDVELRCDPISGHTALYWYRQSLGQGLEFLIYFQGNSAPDKSGLPSDRFSAERTGGSVSTLTIQRTQQEDSAVYLCASSSDRNQPQHFGDGTRLSIL.